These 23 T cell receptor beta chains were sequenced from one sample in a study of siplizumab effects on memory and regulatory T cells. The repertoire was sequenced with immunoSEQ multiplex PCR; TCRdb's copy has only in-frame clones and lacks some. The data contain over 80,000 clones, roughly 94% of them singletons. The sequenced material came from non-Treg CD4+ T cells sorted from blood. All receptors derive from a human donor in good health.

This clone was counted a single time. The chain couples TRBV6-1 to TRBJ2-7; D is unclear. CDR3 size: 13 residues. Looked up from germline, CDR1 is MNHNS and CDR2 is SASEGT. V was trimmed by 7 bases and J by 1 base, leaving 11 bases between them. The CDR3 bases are TGTGCCAGCAATACCTTGAGATCCTACGAGCAGTACTTC. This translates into CASNTLRSYEQYF.

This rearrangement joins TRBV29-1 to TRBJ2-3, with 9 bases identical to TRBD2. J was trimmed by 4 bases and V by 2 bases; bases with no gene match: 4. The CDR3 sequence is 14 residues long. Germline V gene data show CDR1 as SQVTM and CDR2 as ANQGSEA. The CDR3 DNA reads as TGCAGCGTTGAATTGCCTAGCGGGGCAGATACGCAGTATTTT. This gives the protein CSVELPSGADTQYF.

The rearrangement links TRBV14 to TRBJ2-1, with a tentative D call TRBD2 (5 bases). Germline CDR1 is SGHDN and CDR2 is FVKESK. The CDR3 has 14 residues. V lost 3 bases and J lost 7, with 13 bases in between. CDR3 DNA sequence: TGTGCCAGCAGCCAGGCGGCGGGCTTGAATGAGCAGTTCTTC. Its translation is CASSQAAGLNEQFF.

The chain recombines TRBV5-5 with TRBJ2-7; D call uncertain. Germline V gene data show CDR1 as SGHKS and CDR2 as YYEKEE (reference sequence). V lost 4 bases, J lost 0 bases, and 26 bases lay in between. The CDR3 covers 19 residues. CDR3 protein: CASSPSGQVLALVSYEQYF. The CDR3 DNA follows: TGTGCCAGCAGCCCATCGGGCCAGGTTCTCGCCTTAGTCTCCTACGAGCAGTACTTC.

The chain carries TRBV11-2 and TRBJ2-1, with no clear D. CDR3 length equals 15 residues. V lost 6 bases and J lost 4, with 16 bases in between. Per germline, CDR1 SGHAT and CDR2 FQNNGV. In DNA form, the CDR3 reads TGTGCCAGCAGTCGCATCTTTCGAAGGTACAATGAGCAGTTCTTC. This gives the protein CASSRIFRRYNEQFF.

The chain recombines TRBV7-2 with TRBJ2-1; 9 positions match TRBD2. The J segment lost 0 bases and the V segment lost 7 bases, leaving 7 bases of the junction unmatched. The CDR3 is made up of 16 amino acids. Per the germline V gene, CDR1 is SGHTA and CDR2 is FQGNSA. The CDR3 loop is CASTPSSGSSYNEQFF. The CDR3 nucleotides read TGTGCCAGCACCCCGAGTAGCGGGAGCTCCTACAATGAGCAGTTCTTC.

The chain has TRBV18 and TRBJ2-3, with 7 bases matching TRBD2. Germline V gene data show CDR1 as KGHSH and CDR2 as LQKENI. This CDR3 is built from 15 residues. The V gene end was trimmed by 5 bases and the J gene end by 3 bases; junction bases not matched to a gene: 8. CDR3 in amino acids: CASSAGLPITDTQYF. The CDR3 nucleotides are TGTGCCAGCTCAGCGGGACTACCAATAACAGATACGCAGTATTTT.

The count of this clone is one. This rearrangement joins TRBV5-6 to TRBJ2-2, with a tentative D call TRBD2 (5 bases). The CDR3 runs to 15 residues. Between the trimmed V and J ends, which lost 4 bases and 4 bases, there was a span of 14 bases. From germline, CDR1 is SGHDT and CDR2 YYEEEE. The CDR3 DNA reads TGTGCCAGCAGCCGTCGAGGGCCGGGCACCGGGGAGCTGTTTTTT. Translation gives CASSRRGPGTGELFF.

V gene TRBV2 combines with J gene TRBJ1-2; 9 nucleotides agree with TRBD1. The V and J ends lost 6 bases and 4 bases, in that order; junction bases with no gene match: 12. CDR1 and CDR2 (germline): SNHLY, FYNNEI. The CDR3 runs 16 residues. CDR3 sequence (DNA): TGTGCCAGCAGGGAGTACCGGGACAGGGTACGCTATGGCTACACCTTC. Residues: CASREYRDRVRYGYTF. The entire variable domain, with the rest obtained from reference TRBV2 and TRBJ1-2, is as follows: EPEVTQTPSHQVTQMGQEVILRCVPISNHLYFYWYRQILGQKVEFLVSFYNNEISEKSEIFDDQFSVERPDGSNFTLKIRSTKLEDSAMYFCASREYRDRVRYGYTFGSGTRLTVV.

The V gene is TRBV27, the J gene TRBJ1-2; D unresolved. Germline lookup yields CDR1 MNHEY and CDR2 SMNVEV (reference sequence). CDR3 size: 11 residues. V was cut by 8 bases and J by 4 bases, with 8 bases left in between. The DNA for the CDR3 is TGTGCCAGCGGCTTCGGCTATGGCTACACCTTC. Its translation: CASGFGYGYTF.

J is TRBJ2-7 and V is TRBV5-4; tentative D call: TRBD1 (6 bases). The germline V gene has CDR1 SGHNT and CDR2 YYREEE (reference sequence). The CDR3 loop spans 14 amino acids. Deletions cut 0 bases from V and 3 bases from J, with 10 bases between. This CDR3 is CASSLDRAYYEQYF. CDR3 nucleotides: TGTGCCAGCAGCTTGGACAGGGCTTACTACGAGCAGTACTTC.

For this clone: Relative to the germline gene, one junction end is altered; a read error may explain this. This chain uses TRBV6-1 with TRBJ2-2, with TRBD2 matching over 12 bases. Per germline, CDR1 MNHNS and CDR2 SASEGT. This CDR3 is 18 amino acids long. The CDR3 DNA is TGTGCCAGCAGTAAAGCGACTAGCGGGAGTGTTGCTACCGGGGAGCTGTTTTTT. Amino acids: CASSKATSGSVATGELFF.

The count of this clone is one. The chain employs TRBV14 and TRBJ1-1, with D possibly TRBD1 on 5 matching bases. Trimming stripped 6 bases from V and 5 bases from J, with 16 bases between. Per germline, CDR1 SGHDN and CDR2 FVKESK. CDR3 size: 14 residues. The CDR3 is CASRERGVSTEAFF. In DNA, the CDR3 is TGTGCCAGCAGGGAAAGAGGGGTATCAACTGAAGCTTTCTTT.

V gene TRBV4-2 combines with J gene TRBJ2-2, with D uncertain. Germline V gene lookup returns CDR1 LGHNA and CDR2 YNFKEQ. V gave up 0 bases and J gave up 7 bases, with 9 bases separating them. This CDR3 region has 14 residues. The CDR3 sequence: CASSQDAVSGELFF. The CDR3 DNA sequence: TGTGCCAGCAGCCAAGACGCGGTGAGCGGGGAGCTGTTTTTT.

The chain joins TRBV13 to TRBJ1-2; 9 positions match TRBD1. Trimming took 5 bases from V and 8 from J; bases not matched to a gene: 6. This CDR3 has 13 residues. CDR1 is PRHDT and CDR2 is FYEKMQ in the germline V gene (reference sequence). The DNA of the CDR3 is TGTGCCAGCAGCGCTACAGGGGGCCGGGGCTACACCTTC. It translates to CASSATGGRGYTF.

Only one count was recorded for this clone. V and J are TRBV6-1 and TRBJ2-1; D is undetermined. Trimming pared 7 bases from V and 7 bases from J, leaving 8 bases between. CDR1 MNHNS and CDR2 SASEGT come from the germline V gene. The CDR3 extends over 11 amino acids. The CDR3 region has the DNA TGTGCCAGCACGGACCTTAATGAGCAGTTCTTC. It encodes CASTDLNEQFF.

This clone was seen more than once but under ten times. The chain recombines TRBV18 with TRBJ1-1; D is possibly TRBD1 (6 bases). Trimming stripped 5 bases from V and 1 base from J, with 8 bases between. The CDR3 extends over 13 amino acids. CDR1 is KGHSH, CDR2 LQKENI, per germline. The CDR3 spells CASSADRNTEAFF. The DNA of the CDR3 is TGTGCCAGCTCAGCGGACAGGAACACTGAAGCTTTCTTT.

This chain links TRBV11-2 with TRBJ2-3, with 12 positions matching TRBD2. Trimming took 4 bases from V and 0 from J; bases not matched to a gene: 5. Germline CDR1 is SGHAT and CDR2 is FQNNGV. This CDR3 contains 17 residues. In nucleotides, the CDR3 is TGTGCCAGCAGCTGGATCGGGACTAGCGGGAGCACAGATACGCAGTATTTT. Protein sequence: CASSWIGTSGSTDTQYF.

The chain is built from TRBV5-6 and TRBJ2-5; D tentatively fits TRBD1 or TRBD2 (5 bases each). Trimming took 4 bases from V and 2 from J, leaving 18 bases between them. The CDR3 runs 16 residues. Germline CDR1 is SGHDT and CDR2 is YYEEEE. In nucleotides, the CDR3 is TGTGCCAGCAGCCCCCCCCGGGGCCGGGTTCAAGAGACCCAGTACTTC. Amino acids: CASSPPRGRVQETQYF.

Here the CDR3 reads CASSLAFRVLAGQYF. DNA for the CDR3: TGTGCCAGCAGCTTAGCGTTCAGGGTTCTGGCGGGGCAGTACTTC. The chain carries TRBV7-8 and TRBJ2-7; the D gene could be TRBD1 or TRBD2 (5 bases each). V lost 0 bases to trimming and J lost 9 bases, with 18 bases between them. The CDR3 is 15 amino acids. Germline V gives CDR1 SGHVS, CDR2 FQNEAQ.

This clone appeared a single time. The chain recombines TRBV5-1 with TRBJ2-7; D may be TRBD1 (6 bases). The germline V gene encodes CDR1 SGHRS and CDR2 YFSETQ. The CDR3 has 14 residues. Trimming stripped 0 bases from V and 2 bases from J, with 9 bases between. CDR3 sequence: CASSLDGTPYEQYF. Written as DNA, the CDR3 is TGCGCCAGCAGCTTGGACGGGACACCCTACGAGCAGTACTTC.

The CDR3 DNA is TGTGCCAGCAGTGAATCGGGTACCCACGGGGAGCAGTTCTTC. It codes for CASSESGTHGEQFF. The J gene is TRBJ2-1, the V gene TRBV6-1, with D uncertain. This CDR3 is built from 14 residues. The V end was cut by 2 bases, the J end by 10 bases, with 15 bases between. Germline V gene lookup returns CDR1 MNHNS and CDR2 SASEGT.

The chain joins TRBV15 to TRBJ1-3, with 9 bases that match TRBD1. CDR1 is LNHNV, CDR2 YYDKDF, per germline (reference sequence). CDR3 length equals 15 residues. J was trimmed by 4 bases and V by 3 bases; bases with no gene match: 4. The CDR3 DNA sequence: TGTGCCACCAGCAGGTGGACAGGGGTGGGAAACACCATATATTTT. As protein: CATSRWTGVGNTIYF.